The present TCR beta chain was sequenced within a study of CXCR3-negative and CXCR3-positive naive CD8 T cells. Across the study: With about 1.5 +/- 0.3 million reads per library, the TRB reads numbered around 140 million in total.

The study sorted every CD8+ T cell subset in triplicate at about 270,000 cells each. CD45RO-CCR7+CD27+CD95- was the phenotype of naive CD8+ T cells. The authors prepared UMI-labeled TRB cDNA libraries by 5' RACE. TCRdb processed the 5' RACE reads again and assigns one entry to each CDR3 protein, with no DNA. The sample's table shows some 8,000 distinct CDR3 sequences. The sequencing sample was made of naive CXCR3- CD8+ T cells from blood. Documented subset: CD45RO-CCR7+CD27+CD95- naive CD8+ T cells lacking CXCR3 (TNR3-). The receptor's source is a human donor in good health. Some clones in this sample may be carry-over from other donors' samples.

CDR3: CASSLGNQPQHF. This sequence joins TRBV28 and TRBJ1-5. From germline, CDR1 is MDHEN and CDR2 SYDVKM. The CDR3 has 12 residues.